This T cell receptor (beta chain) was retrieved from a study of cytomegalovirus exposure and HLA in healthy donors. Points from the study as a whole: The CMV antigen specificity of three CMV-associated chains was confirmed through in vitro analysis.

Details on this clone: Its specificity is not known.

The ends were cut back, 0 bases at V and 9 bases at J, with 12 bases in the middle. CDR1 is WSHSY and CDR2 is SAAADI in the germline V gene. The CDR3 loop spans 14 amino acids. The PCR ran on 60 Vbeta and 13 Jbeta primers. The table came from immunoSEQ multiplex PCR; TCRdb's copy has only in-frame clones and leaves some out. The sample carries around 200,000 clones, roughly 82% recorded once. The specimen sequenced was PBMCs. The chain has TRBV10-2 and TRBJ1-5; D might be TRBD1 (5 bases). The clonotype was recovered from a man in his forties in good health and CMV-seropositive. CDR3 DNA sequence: TGCGCCAGCAGTGAGTCGGGGCGTGGCGGGCCCCAGCATTTT. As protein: CASSESGRGGPQHF.